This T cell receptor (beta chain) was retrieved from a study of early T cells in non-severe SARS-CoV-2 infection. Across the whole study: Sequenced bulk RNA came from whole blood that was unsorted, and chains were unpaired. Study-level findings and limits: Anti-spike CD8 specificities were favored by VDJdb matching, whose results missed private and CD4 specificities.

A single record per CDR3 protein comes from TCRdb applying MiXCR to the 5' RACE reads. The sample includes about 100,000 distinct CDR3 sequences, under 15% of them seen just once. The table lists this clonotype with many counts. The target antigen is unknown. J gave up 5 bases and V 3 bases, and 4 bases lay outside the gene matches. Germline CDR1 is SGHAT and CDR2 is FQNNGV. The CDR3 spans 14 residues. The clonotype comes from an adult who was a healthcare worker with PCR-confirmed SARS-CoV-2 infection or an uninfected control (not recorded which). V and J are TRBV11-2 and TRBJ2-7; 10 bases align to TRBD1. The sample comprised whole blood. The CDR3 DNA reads TGTGCCAGCAGCTTGAGGGGGACAGGGGACGAGCAGTACTTC. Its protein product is CASSLRGTGDEQYF.